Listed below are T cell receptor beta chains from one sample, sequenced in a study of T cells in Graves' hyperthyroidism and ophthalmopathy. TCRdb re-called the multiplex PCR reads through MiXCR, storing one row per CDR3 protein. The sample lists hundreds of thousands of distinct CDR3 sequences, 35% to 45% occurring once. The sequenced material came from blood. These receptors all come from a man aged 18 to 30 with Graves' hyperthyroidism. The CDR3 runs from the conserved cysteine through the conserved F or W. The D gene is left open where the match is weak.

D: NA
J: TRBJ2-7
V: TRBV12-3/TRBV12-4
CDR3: CASSSGGVTEQYF

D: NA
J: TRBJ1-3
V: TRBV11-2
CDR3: CASSQVPGYGNTIYF

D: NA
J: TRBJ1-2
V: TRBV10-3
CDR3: CASSESRKKGYGYTF

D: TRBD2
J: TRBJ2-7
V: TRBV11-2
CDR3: CASSIWTSGSSYEQYF

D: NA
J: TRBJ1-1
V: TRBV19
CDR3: CASSKVGLADEAFF

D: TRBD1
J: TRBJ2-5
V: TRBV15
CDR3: CATSKGTGGSETQYF

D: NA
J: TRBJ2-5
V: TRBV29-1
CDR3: CSVGVGETQYF

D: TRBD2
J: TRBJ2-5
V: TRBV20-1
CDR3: CSARASGGAVETQYF

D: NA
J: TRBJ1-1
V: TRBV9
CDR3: CASSVDLNTEAFF

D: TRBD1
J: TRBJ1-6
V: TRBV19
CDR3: CASSRDLDRGNSPLHF

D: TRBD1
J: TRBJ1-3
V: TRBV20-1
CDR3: CSARSPDRGSSGNTIYF

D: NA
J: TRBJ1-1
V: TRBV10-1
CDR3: CASSQEVGTEAFF

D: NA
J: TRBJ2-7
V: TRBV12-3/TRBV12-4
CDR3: CASSFESIYEQYF

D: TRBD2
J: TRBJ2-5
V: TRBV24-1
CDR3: CATSGTSGRGWETQYF

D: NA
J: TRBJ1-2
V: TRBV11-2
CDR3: CASDLDKEYGYTF

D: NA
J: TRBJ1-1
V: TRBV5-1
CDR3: CASSLYLPGGGNTEAFF

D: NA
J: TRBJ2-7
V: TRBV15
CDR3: CATSRDDGEQYF

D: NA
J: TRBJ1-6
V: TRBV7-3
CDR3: CASSLWLESSYNSPLHF

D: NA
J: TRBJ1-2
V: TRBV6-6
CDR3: CASSPGPHYGYTF

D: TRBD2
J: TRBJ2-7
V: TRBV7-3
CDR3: CASSLIGGSYEQYF

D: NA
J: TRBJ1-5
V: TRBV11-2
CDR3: CASSSWDGQPQHF

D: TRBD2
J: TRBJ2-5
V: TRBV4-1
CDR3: CASSQGWGGRETQYF

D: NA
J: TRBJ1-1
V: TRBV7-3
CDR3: CASSLNYGSDTEAFF

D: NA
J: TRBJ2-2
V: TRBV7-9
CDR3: CASSLQATANTGELFF

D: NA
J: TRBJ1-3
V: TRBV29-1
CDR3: CSGKENTIYF

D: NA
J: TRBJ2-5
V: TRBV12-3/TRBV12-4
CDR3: CASTIGETQYF

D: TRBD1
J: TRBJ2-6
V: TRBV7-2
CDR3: CASSPLRDRAGANVLTF

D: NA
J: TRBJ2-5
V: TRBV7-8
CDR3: CASSLGYGETQYF

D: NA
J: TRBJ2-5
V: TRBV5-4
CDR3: CASSSPGQLEETQYF

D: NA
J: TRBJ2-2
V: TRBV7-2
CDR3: CASSLPMDPQGTGELFF

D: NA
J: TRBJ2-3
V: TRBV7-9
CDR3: CAREADTQYF